Listed here are 27 T cell receptor beta chains from one sample, sequenced in a study of brain metastases from non-small cell lung cancer. Libraries were prepared by immunoSEQ multiplex PCR; TCRdb keeps only in-frame clonotypes and omits some of them. The sample holds 2,000 to 2,500 clones, more than 75% seen once. The sample taken for sequencing was tumor-adjacent normal tissue. The receptor source for this set is a donor at least 40 years old with non-small cell lung cancer.

The chain's CDR3 is CASSLLQSDEKLFF. In nucleotides, the CDR3 is TGTGCCAGCAGCTTGTTACAGTCGGATGAAAAACTGTTTTTT. The chain joins TRBV5-6 to TRBJ1-4; unclear D gene. The germline V gene has CDR1 SGHDT and CDR2 YYEEEE. The germline V and J ends were trimmed by 1 base and 6 bases, with 10 bases remaining between them. This CDR3 spans 14 amino acids.

V usage is TRBV6-1 and J usage is TRBJ2-7; the match to TRBD1 covers 10 bases. Looked up from germline, CDR1 is MNHNS and CDR2 is SASEGT. With 1 base clipped from V and 0 bases from J, the junction kept 0 bases outside the gene matches. The CDR3 runs to 15 residues. This chain's CDR3 is CASSEGTGGSYEQYV. In DNA form, the CDR3 reads TGTGCCAGCAGTGAAGGGACAGGGGGCTCCTACGAGCAGTACGTC.

The CDR3: CASSYKKTGINYGYTF. The CDR3 DNA is TGTGCCAGCAGCTACAAAAAGACAGGGATTAACTATGGCTACACCTTC. The chain employs TRBV7-9 and TRBJ1-2; 7 nucleotides match TRBD1. V lost 4 bases to trimming and J lost 1 base; unmatched junction nucleotides: 9. In germline, CDR1 is SEHNR, CDR2 FQNEAQ (reference sequence). The CDR3 totals 16 residues.

V gene TRBV3-1 (or the pseudogene TRBV3-2) combines with J gene TRBJ2-3; TRBD1 matches at 8 bases. The CDR3 is 14 residues long. Germline loops: CDR1 LGHDT, CDR2 YNNKEL (reference sequence). The J segment lost 2 bases and the V segment lost 8 bases, leaving 6 bases of the junction unmatched. The CDR3 DNA reads as TGTGCCAGCGGGGACAGGAGCACCACAGATACGCAGTATTTT. Translated: CASGDRSTTDTQYF.

This chain joins TRBV5-5 and TRBJ1-1; D gene unclear. Germline values: CDR1 SGHKS, CDR2 YYEKEE (reference sequence). The CDR3 is 15 residues long. Between the trimmed V and J ends, which lost 0 bases and 3 bases, there was a span of 12 bases. The CDR3 here is CASSLVPIQDTEAFF. CDR3 coding DNA: TGTGCCAGCAGCTTGGTTCCCATCCAGGACACTGAAGCTTTCTTT.

The V and J genes are TRBV29-1 and TRBJ2-7; perhaps TRBD1 as D (5 bases). The germline V and J ends were trimmed by 3 bases and 1 base, with 13 bases remaining between them. This CDR3 is built from 14 residues. CDR1 and CDR2 from the germline V gene are SQVTM and ANQGSEA. The CDR3 DNA reads as TGCAGCGTTGACTCAGACAGTGGGTCCTACGAGCAGTACGTC. As protein: CSVDSDSGSYEQYV.

The chain couples TRBV7-3 to TRBJ2-2; 12 nucleotides align to TRBD2. CDR1 and CDR2 (germline): SGHTA, FQGTGA. The V and J ends lost 5 bases and 6 bases, in that order; junction bases with no gene match: 10. This CDR3 spans 17 amino acids. For the CDR3, the DNA is TGTGCCAGCAGCCCTCTAGCTAGCGGGGGGGCCCCCGGGGAGCTGTTTTTT. Amino acids: CASSPLASGGAPGELFF.

This chain uses TRBV7-9 with TRBJ2-7; D perhaps matches TRBD2 (6 bases). The germline V gene has CDR1 SEHNR and CDR2 FQNEAQ (reference sequence). The V end was cut by 1 base, the J end by 5 bases, with 12 bases between. CDR3 length: 14 residues. The CDR3 region has the DNA TGTGCCAGCAGCTTAGGCCTAGCGTTTGACGAGCAGTACTTC. Its protein product is CASSLGLAFDEQYF. The whole variable domain, remainder taken from reference TRBV7-9 and TRBJ2-7, is DTGVSQNPRHKITKRGQNVTFRCDPISEHNRLYWYRQTLGQGPEFLTYFQNEAQLEKSRLLSDRFSAERPKGSFSTLEIQRTEQGDSAMYLCASSLGLAFDEQYFGPGTRLTVT.

A word on this clone: One junction end does not reproduce the germline sequence, and a read error may be involved. The chain recombines TRBV19 with TRBJ2-3; TRBD2 aligns across 8 bases. Germline V gene lookup returns CDR1 LNHDA and CDR2 SQIVND (reference sequence). This CDR3 has 14 amino acids. The CDR3 is CASSASGRTDMQYF. DNA for the CDR3: TGTGCCAGTAGTGCGAGCGGGAGAACAGATATGCAGTATTTT.

This clone was found a few times. The gene calls are TRBV24-1 and TRBJ1-6, with D perhaps matching TRBD1 (5 bases). The germline CDR1 and CDR2 sequences are KGHDR and SFDVKD. Deletions cut 5 bases from V and 8 bases from J, with 12 bases between. The CDR3 runs 14 residues. The CDR3 coding sequence is TGTGCCACCAGTGCGGCAGGGTGGGATTCACCCCTCCACTTT. Its protein is CATSAAGWDSPLHF.

This sequence joins TRBV6-5 and TRBJ2-7; 7 positions match TRBD2. Germline V CDR1 and CDR2: MNHEY, SVGAGI. Germline trimming cut 0 bases from V and 4 bases from J; bases unmatched to any gene: 9. The length of the CDR3 is 16 residues. The CDR3 sequence: CASSYSITGGLYEQYF. DNA of the CDR3: TGTGCCAGCAGTTACTCGATAACGGGGGGACTTTACGAGCAGTACTTC.

Comment on this clone: A much more abundant neighbour one base away suggests this may be a read error. The gene calls are TRBV23-1 and TRBJ1-5; D gene ambiguous. TRBV23-1 is classed as an ORF, of uncertain function. CDR3 length equals 14 residues. The CDR3 sequence: CANSRRRGEGPQHF. As DNA, the CDR3 is TGCGCCAACAGTCGGCGGCGGGGTGAAGGTCCCCAGCATTTT.

The rearrangement joins TRBV24-1 to TRBJ1-2; tentatively, D is TRBD1 (5 bases). V was clipped by 2 bases and J by 7 bases, with 13 bases between them. Per the germline V gene, CDR1 is KGHDR and CDR2 is SFDVKD. This CDR3 region has 14 residues. The CDR3 region has the DNA TGTGCCACCAGTGATTCCGCAGGGTATCGTGGCTACACCTTC. Translation gives CATSDSAGYRGYTF.

The chain joins TRBV6-6 to TRBJ1-1; D is ambiguous. CDR3 size: 11 residues. The V end lost 7 bases, the J end lost 6 bases, and 9 bases lay between the germline ends. Per the germline V gene, CDR1 is MNHNY and CDR2 is SVGAGI (reference sequence). The CDR3 loop reads CASMLAAEAFF. The CDR3 bases are TGTGCCAGCATGCTGGCAGCTGAAGCTTTCTTT.

The CDR3 nucleotides read TGTGCCATCAGTGAGTCCAGAGGACTAGGCGGCTACACCTTC. Protein: CAISESRGLGGYTF. The chain joins TRBV10-3 to TRBJ1-2; D is uncertain. V was pared by 0 bases and J by 8 bases, with 13 bases between. CDR1 is ENHRY, CDR2 SYGVKD, per germline. CDR3 length: 14 amino acids.

V gene TRBV4-1 combines with J gene TRBJ2-5, with D perhaps matching TRBD2 (6 bases). The CDR3 is 15 residues long. Trimming removed 3 bases from V and 4 bases from J, with 15 bases in between. Germline CDR1 and CDR2: MGHRA and YSYEKL. The CDR3 coding sequence is TGCGCCAGCAGCCATACACGGGGAGGAGGAGAGACCCAGTACTTC. Translating gives CASSHTRGGGETQYF.

The chain combines TRBV27 with TRBJ2-1; the D is unclear. The CDR3 is 16 residues long. CDR1 MNHEY and CDR2 SMNVEV come from the germline V gene (reference sequence). V lost 0 bases and J lost 3, with 12 bases in between. The CDR3 reads CASSLSLLTNYNEQFF. The DNA of the CDR3 is TGTGCCAGCAGTTTATCCCTACTCACAAACTACAATGAGCAGTTCTTC.

J is TRBJ2-7 and V is TRBV10-2; D tentatively reads TRBD1 or TRBD2 (6 bases each). The CDR3 totals 14 residues. V shed 5 bases and J shed 2 bases, with 13 bases lying between them. Germline lookup yields CDR1 WSHSY and CDR2 SAAADI. The CDR3 loop is CASSITGRTYEQYF. CDR3 bases: TGCGCCAGCAGTATAACAGGGAGGACCTACGAGCAGTACTTC.

This rearrangement joins TRBV28 to TRBJ2-5; 7 bases match TRBD1. V was clipped by 10 bases and J by 2 bases; unmatched bases: 7. This CDR3 has 13 amino acids. Germline V lookup: CDR1 MDHEN, CDR2 SYDVKM. CDR3 loop: CATGTDTQETQYF. CDR3 nucleotides: TGTGCCACAGGGACAGACACACAAGAGACCCAGTACTTC.

This clone is a singleton in its sample. This chain links TRBV19 with TRBJ1-1, with a weak D call TRBD1 (6 bases). This CDR3 contains 13 residues. The V end was cut by 3 bases, the J end by 3 bases, with 8 bases between. CDR1 LNHDA and CDR2 SQIVND come from the germline V gene (reference sequence). The CDR3 DNA is TGTGCCAGTAGTATCAAGGGGGACACTGAAGCTTTCTTT. This codes for CASSIKGDTEAFF.

J is TRBJ1-2 and V is TRBV7-2, with 9 bases lining up with TRBD1. Germline V gives CDR1 SGHTA, CDR2 FQGNSA. J was trimmed by 7 bases and V by 1 base; bases with no gene match: 1. There are 13 residues in the CDR3. DNA of the CDR3: TGTGCCAGCAGCTTAGGGACAGGGGTTGGCTACACCTTC. This codes for CASSLGTGVGYTF.

Only one count was recorded for this clone. The chain employs TRBV10-3 and TRBJ1-1; weak D call: TRBD1 (5 bases). The length of the CDR3 is 12 residues. The ends were cut back, 7 bases at V and 7 bases at J, with 13 bases in the middle. Germline V CDR1 and CDR2: ENHRY, SYGVKD. The CDR3 loop is CAIKGSGDEAFF. Here the CDR3 DNA reads TGTGCCATCAAGGGGTCTGGGGATGAAGCTTTCTTT.

The chain combines TRBV19 with TRBJ2-2; maybe TRBD1 (6 bases). CDR3 length equals 14 residues. CDR1 LNHDA and CDR2 SQIVND come from the germline V gene (reference sequence). The ends were cut back, 5 bases at V and 4 bases at J, with 11 bases in the middle. CDR3 in amino acids: CASSGGGGTGELFF. The CDR3 region has the DNA TGTGCCAGTAGTGGGGGCGGCGGCACCGGGGAGCTGTTTTTT.

The chain recombines TRBV7-9 with TRBJ2-5; D uncertain. CDR1 and CDR2 from the germline V gene are SEHNR and FQNEAQ (reference sequence). The CDR3 has 14 amino acids. Between the trimmed V and J ends, which lost 4 bases and 2 bases, there was a span of 11 bases. CDR3 protein: CASSSGSLQETQYF. CDR3 nucleotide sequence: TGTGCCAGCAGCTCCGGATCGTTACAAGAGACCCAGTACTTC.

The chain couples TRBV6-5 to TRBJ1-5; 9 bases are a match to TRBD1. Looked up from germline, CDR1 is MNHEY and CDR2 is SVGAGI. The CDR3 runs to 13 residues. V gave up 5 bases and J gave up 6 bases; unmatched junction bases: 2. This chain's CDR3 is CASSTGGGQPQHF. Here the CDR3 DNA reads TGTGCCAGCAGTACAGGGGGCGGTCAGCCCCAGCATTTT.

The chain is built from TRBV6-6 and TRBJ1-2; TRBD1 matches at 8 bases. The germline V gene has CDR1 MNHNY and CDR2 SVGAGI (reference sequence). This CDR3 contains 16 residues. With V trimmed by 4 bases and J by 4 bases, 11 bases remained unmatched. The CDR3 sequence is CASSSSIGTGVYGYTF. The CDR3 nucleotides read TGTGCCAGCAGTTCGAGCATTGGGACAGGCGTCTATGGCTACACCTTC.

Notes on this clone: Mismatch with germline at one junction end may stem from a read error. The rearrangement uses TRBV7-7 and TRBJ2-5, with 14 bases matching TRBD2. The CDR3 loop spans 15 amino acids. CDR1 and CDR2 from the germline V gene are SSHAT and FNYEAQ (reference sequence). In DNA, the CDR3 is TGTGCTAGCAGCCCTGGCGGGACTAGCGGGGGGACCCAGTACTTC. Translating it yields CASSPGGTSGGTQYF.